These 27 T cell receptor beta chains came from one sample sequenced in a study of blood T cell repertoires in COVID-19. Profiled with immunoSEQ multiplex PCR; TCRdb holds only in-frame clones, not every one. Among approximately 200,000 clones, around 81% were seen once, and the ten largest hold around 7%. Sequenced: PBMCs or T cells enriched from blood (not recorded which). The receptors were gathered from a man aged 40-49 years who had recovered from COVID-19.

V and J are TRBV2 and TRBJ1-6; TRBD1 matches 7 bases. Trimming at V came to 6 bases and at J to 0 bases, leaving 2 bases not matched to a gene. Germline V CDR1 and CDR2: SNHLY, FYNNEI. CDR3 length: 15 residues. CDR3 DNA: TGTGCCAGCAGGGACAGGAGCTCCTATAATTCACCCCTCCACTTT. Its protein is CASRDRSSYNSPLHF.

This clone was found once. The rearrangement joins TRBV9 to TRBJ1-2; D might be TRBD1 (5 bases). The CDR3 is 15 residues long. V was trimmed by 4 bases and J by 8 bases, leaving 21 bases between them. Per the germline V gene, CDR1 is SGDLS and CDR2 is YYNGEE. Here the CDR3 reads CASSTRLTGPIGYTF. The CDR3 nucleotides are TGTGCCAGCAGCACACGACTTACAGGCCCCATAGGCTACACCTTC.

The CDR3 DNA is TGTGCCAGCAGCTTAAACAGCGGGGTGAACACCGGGGAGCTGTTTTTT. It codes for CASSLNSGVNTGELFF. V is TRBV7-2 and J is TRBJ2-2; 7 positions match TRBD2. The V and J ends lost 2 bases and 1 base, in that order; junction bases with no gene match: 4. Per germline, CDR1 SGHTA and CDR2 FQGNSA. CDR3 length: 16 residues. The variable domain in full, with the rest retrieved from reference TRBV7-2 and TRBJ2-2, is GAGVSQSPSNKVTEKGKDVELRCDPISGHTALYWYRQSLGQGLEFLIYFQGNSAPDKSGLPSDRFSAERTGGSVSTLTIQRTQQEDSAVYLCASSLNSGVNTGELFFGEGSRLTVL.

This chain connects TRBV10-3 to TRBJ1-4, with D possibly being TRBD1 (5 bases). Germline CDR1 is ENHRY and CDR2 is SYGVKD. The CDR3 length is 17 residues. Trimming shortened V by 5 bases and J by 2 bases, and 18 bases separated the two germline ends. CDR3 amino acids: CAISPSGRSSTNEKLFF. CDR3 DNA: TGTGCCATCAGTCCCTCAGGGAGGTCTTCTACTAATGAAAAACTGTTTTTT.

This clone was counted a single time. This chain links TRBV5-4 with TRBJ2-2, with D possibly matching TRBD2 (5 bases). Germline assignment: CDR1 SGHNT and CDR2 YYREEE (reference sequence). Deletions cut 0 bases from V and 6 bases from J, with 15 bases between. This CDR3 contains 16 residues. This CDR3 is CASSLGGRGSAGELFF. The CDR3 nucleotides read TGTGCCAGCAGCTTGGGCGGCCGGGGTTCCGCCGGGGAGCTGTTTTTT.

The V call is TRBV7-8, the J call TRBJ1-1; the match to TRBD1 covers 9 bases. CDR1 is SGHVS and CDR2 is FQNEAQ in the germline V gene. This CDR3 region has 16 residues. Unmatched junction bases numbered 5, after V lost 2 bases and J lost 1 base. The CDR3 DNA reads as TGTGCCAGCAGCTTAAGGGACAGGGTATCGAACACTGAAGCTTTCTTT. The encoded protein is CASSLRDRVSNTEAFF.

The chain links TRBV2 to TRBJ1-6, with a possible D match to TRBD1 (6 bases). Germline CDR1 is SNHLY and CDR2 is FYNNEI. The length of the CDR3 is 15 residues. Trimming stripped 1 base from V and 8 bases from J, with 12 bases between. The CDR3 DNA follows: TGTGCCAGCAGTGAAGATGGGGGCCGAGATTCACCCCTCCACTTT. Its translation: CASSEDGGRDSPLHF. Filled out from reference TRBV2 and TRBJ1-6, the complete variable domain reads EPEVTQTPSHQVTQMGQEVILRCVPISNHLYFYWYRQILGQKVEFLVSFYNNEISEKSEIFDDQFSVERPDGSNFTLKIRSTKLEDSAMYFCASSEDGGRDSPLHFGNGTRLTVT.

The chain employs TRBV27 and TRBJ2-1; TRBD2 agrees at 8 bases. V shed 5 bases, J shed 5 bases, and the junction held 8 bases outside the gene matches. The CDR3 contains 15 residues. In germline, CDR1 is MNHEY, CDR2 SMNVEV (reference sequence). The CDR3 sequence is CASSRFGTRDNEQFF. The CDR3 DNA reads TGTGCCAGCAGTCGCTTCGGGACTAGGGACAATGAGCAGTTCTTC.

A single count supports this clone. The V and J genes are TRBV7-9 and TRBJ2-3; 9 positions agree with TRBD2. The CDR3 is 14 residues long. Trimming at V came to 8 bases and at J to 0 bases, leaving 3 bases not matched to a gene. Per germline, CDR1 SEHNR and CDR2 FQNEAQ (reference sequence). Here the CDR3 reads CASRRGGSTDTQYF. CDR3 coding DNA: TGTGCCAGCCGGCGGGGGGGAAGCACAGATACGCAGTATTTT.

This sequence joins TRBV5-1 and TRBJ2-5; 12 nucleotides match TRBD2. The J segment lost 5 bases and the V segment lost 6 bases, leaving 11 bases of the junction unmatched. The CDR3 runs 16 residues. Germline-derived CDR1 and CDR2 are SGHRS and YFSETQ. The CDR3 reads CASKQASGGATETQYF. CDR3 DNA: TGCGCCAGCAAACAGGCTAGCGGGGGGGCCACGGAGACCCAGTACTTC.

CDR3 amino acids: CASSLRQGYTDTQYF. CDR3 nucleotide sequence: TGTGCCAGCAGCTTGCGGCAGGGATACACAGATACGCAGTATTTT. The chain uses TRBV7-2 and TRBJ2-3; tentative D call: TRBD1 (5 bases). Between the trimmed V and J ends, which lost 3 bases and 2 bases, there was a span of 12 bases. The CDR3 covers 15 residues. Germline loops: CDR1 SGHTA, CDR2 FQGNSA.

The CDR3 nucleotides read TGCGCCAGCAGACCGGGAACAGGGGCCGATAATTCACCCCTCCACTTT. Translating gives CASRPGTGADNSPLHF. The V call is TRBV4-1, the J call TRBJ1-6; 7 bases map to TRBD1. Per germline, CDR1 MGHRA and CDR2 YSYEKL. The CDR3 length is 16 residues. The V and J ends lost 6 bases and 5 bases, in that order; junction bases with no gene match: 10.

This clone came up a few times. The chain links TRBV27 to TRBJ1-2, with 8 nucleotides matching TRBD1. Germline-derived CDR1 and CDR2 are MNHEY and SMNVEV (reference sequence). The V gene end was trimmed by 6 bases and the J gene end by 7 bases; junction bases not matched to a gene: 10. This CDR3 is 14 amino acids long. CDR3 coding DNA: TGTGCCAGCAGCCCCAGGCAGGGGGCGTTTGGCTACACCTTC. Amino acids: CASSPRQGAFGYTF.

V gene TRBV6-2 or TRBV6-3 combines with J gene TRBJ2-7, with a tentative D call TRBD1 (6 bases). The CDR3 consists of 14 residues. CDR1 and CDR2 (germline): MNHEY, SVGEGT. The V and J ends lost 5 bases and 7 bases respectively, with 18 bases between them. DNA of the CDR3: TGTGCCAGCAGTCCAGGGGCATTTATTACAGAGCAGTACTTC. This codes for CASSPGAFITEQYF.

The V and J genes are TRBV5-1 and TRBJ1-2; TRBD1 matches at 7 bases. Germline V gene lookup returns CDR1 SGHRS and CDR2 YFSETQ. Losses at the gene ends were 4 bases for V and 8 bases for J; bases not matched to a gene: 8. CDR3 size: 13 residues. The CDR3 spells CASSHGTARGYTF. The DNA for the CDR3 is TGCGCCAGCAGCCACGGGACAGCGAGAGGCTACACCTTC.

The V and J genes are TRBV30 and TRBJ2-3; a possible D gene is TRBD1 (6 bases). Trimming pared 2 bases from V and 2 bases from J, leaving 8 bases between. The CDR3 sequence is 13 residues long. Germline loops: CDR1 GTSNPN, CDR2 SVGIG (reference sequence). The CDR3 DNA sequence: TGTGCCTGGAGTCAGGGGATCACAGATACGCAGTATTTT. This translates into CAWSQGITDTQYF.

The chain employs TRBV11-2 and TRBJ1-1; TRBD1 aligns across 11 bases. Trimming at V came to 4 bases and at J to 4 bases, leaving 14 bases not matched to a gene. The CDR3 sequence is 18 residues long. Germline CDR1 SGHAT, CDR2 FQNNGV. CDR3 nucleotides: TGTGCCAGCAGCTACTGGGTGGACAGGGGGCGCAGGGCCACTGAAGCTTTCTTT. Translated, it gives CASSYWVDRGRRATEAFF.

The chain links TRBV30 to TRBJ1-4; D is unclear. Germline V lookup: CDR1 GTSNPN, CDR2 SVGIG (reference sequence). This CDR3 has 13 amino acids. V was pared by 4 bases and J by 0 bases, with 6 bases between. In nucleotides, the CDR3 is TGTGCCTGGACAGGCCCAACTAATGAAAAACTGTTTTTT. Translating it yields CAWTGPTNEKLFF.

This clone was picked up one time. The CDR3 is CAWSSQVNYGYTF. As DNA, the CDR3 is TGTGCCTGGAGTTCCCAGGTGAACTATGGCTACACCTTC. The chain has TRBV30 and TRBJ1-2; D unresolved. The CDR3 extends over 13 amino acids. Germline V gene sequence: CDR1 GTSNPN, CDR2 SVGIG (reference sequence). V lost 2 bases to trimming and J lost 2 bases, with 9 bases between them.

The gene calls are TRBV2 and TRBJ2-7; a weak D match, TRBD2 (5 bases). Germline lookup yields CDR1 SNHLY and CDR2 FYNNEI. This CDR3 is built from 14 residues. The V end was cut by 6 bases, the J end by 2 bases, with 14 bases between. The CDR3 DNA reads TGTGCCAGCAGCCTTCAAGGGAGTCCCTACGAGCAGTACTTC. As protein: CASSLQGSPYEQYF.

This clone has more than one count but fewer than ten. This rearrangement joins TRBV12-3 or TRBV12-4 to TRBJ1-3; 9 bases are shared with TRBD1. CDR3 length: 13 amino acids. V shed 7 bases and J 15 bases; nucleotides not matched to a gene: 13. CDR3 coding DNA: TGTGCCAGCACTCCCACGTCCCCGGGACAGGGATATTTT. It is translated as CASTPTSPGQGYF.

The gene calls are TRBV14 and TRBJ1-1; D is uncertain. The CDR3 covers 11 residues. Germline V gene sequence: CDR1 SGHDN, CDR2 FVKESK. The V end was cut by 4 bases, the J end by 6 bases, with 6 bases between. CDR3 region: CASSPLSEAFF. The CDR3 bases are TGTGCCAGCAGCCCCCTCTCTGAAGCTTTCTTT. The entire variable domain, with the rest obtained from reference TRBV14 and TRBJ1-1, is as follows: EAGVTQFPSHSVIEKGQTVTLRCDPISGHDNLYWYRRVMGKEIKFLLHFVKESKQDESGMPNNRFLAERTGGTYSTLKVQPAELEDSGVYFCASSPLSEAFFGQGTRLTVV.

The chain joins TRBV7-2 to TRBJ2-1; D might be TRBD2 (6 bases). Trimming took off 6 bases at V and 7 bases at J, with 13 bases between the two ends. Germline CDR1 reads SGHTA; CDR2 reads FQGNSA. The CDR3 is made up of 13 amino acids. The CDR3 loop is CASRRGTGNEQFF. The CDR3 bases are TGTGCCAGCAGGCGGGGTACTGGGAATGAGCAGTTCTTC.

This chain uses TRBV19 with TRBJ1-5; 8 bases agree with TRBD1. The CDR3 runs to 15 residues. The V segment lost 2 bases and the J segment 6 bases; nucleotides outside the gene matches: 6. The germline gives CDR1 LNHDA, CDR2 SQIVND (reference sequence). The CDR3 loop reads CASSIRRQGSQPQHF. CDR3 DNA sequence: TGTGCCAGTAGTATAAGAAGACAGGGGAGTCAGCCCCAGCATTTT.

The V call is TRBV11-3, the J call TRBJ2-5; D might be TRBD2 (5 bases). V was cut by 5 bases and J by 2 bases, with 9 bases left in between. Germline V lookup: CDR1 SGHNT, CDR2 YENEEA. The CDR3 extends over 13 amino acids. This CDR3 reads CASSVTGQETQYF. The CDR3 nucleotides are TGTGCCAGCAGCGTAACGGGGCAAGAGACCCAGTACTTC.

V usage is TRBV19 and J usage is TRBJ1-2; TRBD1 is a possible D gene (6 bases). The CDR3 is 13 residues long. Germline values: CDR1 LNHDA, CDR2 SQIVND (reference sequence). Trimming stripped 8 bases from V and 0 bases from J, with 10 bases between. CDR3 sequence: CASGDTPNYGYTF. The CDR3 nucleotides read TGTGCCAGTGGGGACACCCCTAACTATGGCTACACCTTC. Full variable domain (remainder filled in from reference TRBV19 and TRBJ1-2): DGGITQSPKYLFRKEGQNVTLSCEQNLNHDAMYWYRQDPGQGLRLIYYSQIVNDFQKGDIAEGYSVSREKKESFPLTVTSAQKNPTAFYLCASGDTPNYGYTFGSGTRLTVV.

This clone was detected once. The rearrangement joins TRBV6-5 to TRBJ2-7; 13 bases fit TRBD2. Germline CDR1 and CDR2: MNHEY and SVGAGI. The CDR3 runs 15 residues. V lost 2 bases to trimming and J lost 7 bases; unmatched junction nucleotides: 5. The CDR3 DNA is TGTGCCAGCAGTTACGGGACTAGCGGGACAAGAGAGCAGTACTTC. This encodes CASSYGTSGTREQYF.